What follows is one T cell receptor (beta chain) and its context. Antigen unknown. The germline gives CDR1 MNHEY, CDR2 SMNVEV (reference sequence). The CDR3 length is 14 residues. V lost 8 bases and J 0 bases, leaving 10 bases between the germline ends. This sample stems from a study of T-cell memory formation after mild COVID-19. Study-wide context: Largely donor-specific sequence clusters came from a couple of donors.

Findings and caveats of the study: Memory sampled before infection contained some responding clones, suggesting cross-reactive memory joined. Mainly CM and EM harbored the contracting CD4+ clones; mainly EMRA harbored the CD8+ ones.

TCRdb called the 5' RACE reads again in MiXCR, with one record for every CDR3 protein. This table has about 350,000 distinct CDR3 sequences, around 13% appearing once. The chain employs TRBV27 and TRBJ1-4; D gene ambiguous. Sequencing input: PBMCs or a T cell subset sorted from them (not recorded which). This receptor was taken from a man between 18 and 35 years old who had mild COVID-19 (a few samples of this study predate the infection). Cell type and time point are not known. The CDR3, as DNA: TGTGCCAGCGGTCGACACGCAACTAATGAAAAACTGTTTTTT. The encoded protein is CASGRHATNEKLFF.